This T cell receptor (beta chain) appears in the sequencing data of a study of blood T cell repertoires in COVID-19. Across the whole study: There were acute and convalescent COVID-19 samples, and they came from the United States, Italy and Spain. T cells, B-cell-depleted T cells, or PBMCs supplied cDNA or gDNA.

Germline loops: CDR1 SNHLY, CDR2 FYNNEI. CDR3 length: 13 amino acids. J was trimmed by 4 bases and V by 4 bases; bases with no gene match: 3. Authors' processing steps: Scientists estimated how many nucleated cells there were by amplifying reference gene primers. Here immunoSEQ multiplex PCR was the method, and the copy in TCRdb shows in-frame clones only, minus some. The DNA was the basis for D and trimming; V, J and clone size are from that table. The sample shows about 230,000 clones, 75% to 85% of them seen only once. During active infection, Seattle patients enrolled and were then monitored through disease.

The chain couples TRBV2 to TRBJ1-1; 7 bases are a match to TRBD1. This receptor was identified in a woman aged 80 or over with COVID-19, enrolled during active disease. Sequencing was performed on peripheral blood. The CDR3 coding sequence is TGTGCCAGCAGTGCCCCAGGGGGCACTGAAGCTTTCTTT. It encodes CASSAPGGTEAFF.